What follows describes a single TCR beta chain. Its target is unknown. These data belong to a study of beta chain features in type 1 diabetes. Study-level information: Patient and healthy donor groups were alike in age, gender and cell yields.

Trimming took 3 bases from V and 9 from J; bases not matched to a gene: 8. From germline, CDR1 is LNHDA and CDR2 SQIVND (reference sequence). The CDR3 totals 15 residues. Based on CD45RO/CCR7/CD25/CD127/CD95/CD27, CD4+ regulatory, stem cell-like memory, naive and central memory cells were sorted. Reverse transcribing all isolated RNA meant expressed TCRB transcripts were sequenced. Sequencing was performed with immunoSEQ multiplex PCR; in TCRdb, only in-frame clones are kept and a portion is missing. The data show 350,000 to 400,000 clones, with around 16% seen just once and under 0.02% held by the top ten. Study results and caveats: The cDNA sequencing approach could over-represent high-TCR-expressing cells. When VDJ junctions were examined, type 1 diabetes patients showed fewer insertions and more deletions.

Sequences were obtained from naive CD4+ T cells from blood. The clonotype comes from a woman aged 18-29 years in good health. This chain uses TRBV19 with TRBJ2-1; 10 bases match TRBD2. The CDR3 region has the DNA TGTGCCAGTAGTATTAACAGCGGGAGGGCCAGTGAGCAGTTCTTC. It is translated as CASSINSGRASEQFF.